This T cell receptor (beta chain) was observed in a study of neurological immune-mediated disorders. There are many counts of this clonotype. As to time point: longitudinal time-point 3. The authors produced cDNA by 5'RACE using 10-nucleotide random UMIs. TCRdb re-derived calls from the 5' RACE reads in MiXCR, one entry per CDR3 protein. The sample has approximately 89,000 distinct CDR3 sequences; 4.3% are singletons. This CDR3 region has 15 residues. V was clipped by 5 bases and J by 0 bases, with 13 bases between them. CDR1 MDHEN and CDR2 SYDVKM come from the germline V gene. The V gene is TRBV28, the J gene TRBJ1-1; the D gene is possibly TRBD1 (6 bases). The TCR sequence derives from a woman in her sixties with multiple sclerosis. Sequencing input: PBMCs. CDR3 in amino acids: CASSAPTGMNTEAFF. DNA of the CDR3: TGTGCCAGCAGTGCCCCCACAGGGATGAACACTGAAGCTTTCTTT.